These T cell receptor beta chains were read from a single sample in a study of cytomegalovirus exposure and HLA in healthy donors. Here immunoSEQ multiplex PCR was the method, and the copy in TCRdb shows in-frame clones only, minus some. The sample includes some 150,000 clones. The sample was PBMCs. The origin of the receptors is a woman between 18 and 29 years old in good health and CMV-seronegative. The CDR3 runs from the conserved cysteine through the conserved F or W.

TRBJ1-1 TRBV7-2 CASSLGGTVGVEAFF
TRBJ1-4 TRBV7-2 CASSFRQGNEKLFF
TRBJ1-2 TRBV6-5 CASSYSQGQGNGYTF
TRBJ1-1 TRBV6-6 CASSYLGTGRTEAFF
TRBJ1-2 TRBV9 CASSVDDSLRGYTF
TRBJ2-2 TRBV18 CASSPQGADTGELFF
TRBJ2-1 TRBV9 CASSVGLAGVYEQFF
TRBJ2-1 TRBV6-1 CASSEAYNEQFF
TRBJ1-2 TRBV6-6 CASSYSGQYGYTF
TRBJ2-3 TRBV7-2 CASSFPGAPDTQYF
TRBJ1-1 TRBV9 CASSPTSSRRGTEAFF
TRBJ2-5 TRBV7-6 CASSSTLAGGPEETQYF
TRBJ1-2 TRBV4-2 CASSQEGWTEKGYTF
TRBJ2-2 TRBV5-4 CASSLIGQGDAGELFF
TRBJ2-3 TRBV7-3 CASSLLGTTTDTQYF
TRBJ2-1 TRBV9 CASSPGLAGGNSYNEQFF
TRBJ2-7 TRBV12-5 CASRTIGLAGLYEQYF
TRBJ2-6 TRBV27 CASSPAGGSGANVLTF
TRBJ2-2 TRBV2 CASSLAGTGELFF
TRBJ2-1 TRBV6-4 CASSDELASYNEQFF
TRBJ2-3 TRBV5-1 CASSLVASGRTDTQYF
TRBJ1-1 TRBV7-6 CASSLELNGKNTEAFF
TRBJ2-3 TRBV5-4 CASSQGLAGVGDTQYF
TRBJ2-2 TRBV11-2 CASSLVRELFF
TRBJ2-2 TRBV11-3 CASSFGGTATGELFF
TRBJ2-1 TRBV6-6 CASSNQGAAYNEQFF
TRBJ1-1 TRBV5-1 CASSREGAGTEAFF
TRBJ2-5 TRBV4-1 CASSQAPIETQYF
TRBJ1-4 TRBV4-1 CASSQDKAKGRGNEKLFF
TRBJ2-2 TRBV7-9 CASTAGPNTGELFF
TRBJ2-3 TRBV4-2 CASSQAGGRDTQYF
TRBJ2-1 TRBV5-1 CASSLEKFPSGARYNEQFF
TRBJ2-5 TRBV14 CASSQVGETQYF
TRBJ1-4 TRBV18 CASSPEGEGAGGKLFF
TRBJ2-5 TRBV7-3 CASSTTGGETQYF
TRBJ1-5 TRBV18 CASSPSGQGSNQPQHF
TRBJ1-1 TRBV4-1 CASSPGGNTEAFF
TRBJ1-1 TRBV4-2 CASSRQEETEAFF
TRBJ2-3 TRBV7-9 CASSLNRLAGRWSADTQYF
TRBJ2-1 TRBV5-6 CASGPVGSAYNEQFF
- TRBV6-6 CASSPLAGQTYEQYF
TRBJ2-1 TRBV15 CATRRDPYNEQFF
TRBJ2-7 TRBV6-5 CASSYSFTASYEQYF
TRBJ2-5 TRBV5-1 CASSPRGRGETQYF
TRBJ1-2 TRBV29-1 CSVARGWSLLSYTF
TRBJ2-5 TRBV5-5 CASSFGAGGQETQYF
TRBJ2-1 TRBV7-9 CASSLAGSSYNEQFF
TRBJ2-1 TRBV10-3 CAISEFQGYEQFF
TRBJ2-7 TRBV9 CASSVSGASSYEQYF
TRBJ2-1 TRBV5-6 CASQGGADYNEQFF
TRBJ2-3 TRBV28 CASSHTDTQYF
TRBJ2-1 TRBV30 CAWSRSRGGGKNEQFF
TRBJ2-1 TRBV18 CASSPYVGTRGYNEQFF
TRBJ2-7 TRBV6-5 CASRRTSGISYEQYF
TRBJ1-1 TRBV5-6 CASSLPGHHQNTEAFF
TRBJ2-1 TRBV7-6 CASSYGLAGEAYNEQFF
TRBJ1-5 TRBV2 CASRGRGDNQPQHF
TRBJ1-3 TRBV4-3 CASSQAGTFGNTIYF
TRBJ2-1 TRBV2 CASRASGYNEQFF